What follows is one T cell receptor (beta chain) and its context. This clone's antigen is unknown. The CDR3 covers 14 residues, taking in both the cysteine and the phenylalanine. Nucleotide data are not available. According to the germline V gene, CDR1 reads SGHRS and CDR2 reads YFSETQ. This specimen comes from a study of synovial regulatory T cells in juvenile arthritis (dated by TCRdb to 2015 to 2017). As for the study more broadly: Of the sequenced patients, roughly six received methotrexate, one received methotrexate plus infliximab, three were therapy-naive, and one had no treatment information. Although effector T cell subsets in the cohort were also sequenced for comparisons, the Treg dataset on its own covers only blood and synovial fluid Treg cells. TCR repertoire comparisons included Treg and Teff subsets from ten to eleven JIA patients with active disease. The study compared the TCRbeta CDR3 repertoires of blood iaTreg cells, other blood Treg cells and synovial fluid Treg cells taken from matched patient samples. Beyond this particular receptor, the publication reports: TCR diversity was lower in blood iaTreg cells than in other blood Treg cells, which is consistent with antigen-driven expansion. Synovial Treg cells shared more CDR3 sequences with iaTreg cells than with other blood Treg cells, and Chao-Jaccard similarity confirmed that synovial Treg cells were more closely related to iaTreg cells. Across patients, iaTreg TCR repertoires were largely private, and these iaTreg repertoires partially overlapped with synovial Teff and blood CPL repertoires.

iaTreg cells were HLA-DR+ Treg cells, more frequent in NO ID than ID patients at Tend; hypothesised to expand during inflammation. TCR repertoire donors were some 11 juvenile idiopathic arthritis patients with active disease who had not reached inactive disease, 3 polyarticular and 8 oligoarticular. A median age of around 12 years (range about 2.4-25) and a median disease duration of approximately seven years (range 0.2-19.1) were recorded for the TCR-sequenced patients. The samples used for TCR repertoire analysis were collected at two centres in Italy. Peripheral blood mononuclear cells were separated using a Histopaque-1077 density gradient and frozen in about 90% FCS with approximately 10% DMSO. Libraries were constructed by the immunoSEQ multiplex PCR assay. TCRbeta CDR3 sequencing was performed by Adaptive Biotechnologies. The study's own analysis went as follows. Repertoire similarity was assessed with the Chao-modified Jaccard index and with the median clonotype overlap from 200 random subsamples of equal sample size. Similarity analyses used either productive nucleotide sequences or in silico-translated amino acid sequences. Hierarchical clustering with single linkage and t-SNE based on Chao-modified Jaccard distances were applied for the comparison of repertoires. Repertoire diversity was quantified with the Renyi index, after sample size normalisation, across a range of alpha values. As stored in TCRdb, this immuneACCESS dataset retains in-frame rearrangements with V and J assigned. A fraction of the clones does not appear; measured against another copy, unresolved V genes explain less than half of the discrepancy, and the remainder lacks a known reason. D and trimming come from the DNA, and the V and J calls and clone size come from that table. The sample's table covers roughly 9,200 clones. About 1.8% of the sample comes from the top ten.

Sequenced sample: Treg cells from blood. Taken with the paper, the label for cell subset or site translates to: HLA-DR+ inflammation-associated blood Treg cells. The TCR comes from a donor aged 2-29 years with juvenile idiopathic arthritis. The rearranged chain carries TRBV5-1 and TRBJ2-1; TCRdb gives TRBD1 as the D gene, but with no DNA this cannot be confirmed. CDR3 region: CASSLTGGNNEQFF. The full variable domain, with segments outside the CDR3 supplied by the reference TRBV5-1 and TRBJ2-1 proteins, appears as KAGVTQTPRYLIKTRGQQVTLSCSPISGHRSVSWYQQTPGQGLQFLFEYFSETQRNKGNFPGRFSGRQFSNSRSEMNVSTLELGDSALYLCASSLTGGNNEQFFGPGTRLTVL.